The rows below give T cell receptor beta chains drawn from one sample of a study of response to subunit inactivated influenza vaccine. Via MiXCR, TCRdb re-called the RT-PCR reads, giving one row per CDR3 protein. The repertoire consists of roughly 550,000 distinct CDR3 sequences, with roughly 25% occurring once and the leading ten covering 2.5% to 3%. This sample also appeared in a second study, on T cells expressing NK-cell markers.

Sequenced material: CD4+ T cells sorted from PBMCs, taken approximately 12 days after vaccination. All receptors derive from a man aged 50 to 59 who received an inactivated influenza vaccine. The CDR3 runs from the conserved cysteine through the conserved F or W. The D gene is left open where the match is weak. Some rows have no size entry. The others give once, few or many, or a class for an expanded clone.

j_call,v_call,d_call,clone_size,cdr3_length,cdr3_aa,cdr3_nt
TRBJ2-1,TRBV12-3/TRBV12-4,.,.,15,CASSRPSGMGNEQFF,TGTGCCAGCAGCCGACCCTCGGGAATGGGTAATGAGCAGTTCTTC
TRBJ1-1,TRBV5-1,.,few,15,CASSFSVQENTEAFF,TGCGCCAGCAGCTTCTCGGTTCAAGAAAACACTGAAGCTTTCTTT
TRBJ1-2,TRBV13,.,.,13,CASSFGTFYGYTF,TGTGCCAGCAGCTTCGGGACATTCTATGGCTACACCTTC
TRBJ2-3,TRBV7-2,.,many,15,CASSLAKTATDTQYF,TGTGCCAGCAGCTTAGCCAAGACAGCCACAGATACGCAGTATTTT
TRBJ2-3,TRBV2,.,.,14,CASSVIRGTDTQYF,TGTGCCAGCAGTGTAATTAGGGGCACAGATACGCAGTATTTT
TRBJ2-1,TRBV24-1,TRBD2,.,16,CATSDPPAGAHNEQFF,TGTGCCACCAGTGACCCCCCAGCGGGGGCACACAATGAGCAGTTCTTC
TRBJ2-3,TRBV5-4,TRBD2,few,15,CASSRGGAGTDTQYF,TGTGCCAGCAGCCGCGGGGGGGCCGGCACAGATACGCAGTATTTT
TRBJ2-7,TRBV20-1,TRBD2,.,16,CCAHGGLAGVEYEQYF,TGCTGTGCCCACGGCGGACTAGCGGGAGTAGAATACGAGCAGTACTTC
TRBJ2-7,TRBV20-1,TRBD2,.,15,CSARTTSGYSYEQYF,TGCAGTGCCCGGACGACTAGCGGGTACTCCTACGAGCAGTACTTC
TRBJ2-3,TRBV28,TRBD2,few,15,CASSFSGRETDTQYF,TGTGCCAGCAGCTTTAGCGGGAGGGAGACAGATACGCAGTATTTT
TRBJ1-2,TRBV12-5,.,.,16,CASGLVSAGVNYGYTF,TGTGCTAGTGGTTTGGTATCAGCAGGGGTTAACTATGGCTACACCTTC
TRBJ2-1,TRBV19,.,few,11,CASSTSSKQFF,TGTGCCAGTAGTACCAGTTCGAAGCAGTTCTTC
TRBJ1-2,TRBV20-1,.,.,14,CSARDTRGDYGYTF,TGCAGTGCTAGAGATACCCGGGGGGACTATGGCTACACCTTC